Following are 9 T cell receptor beta chains from one sample sequenced in a study of blood T cell repertoires in COVID-19. TCRdb's table, derived via immunoSEQ multiplex PCR, lists solely in-frame clones and lacks some. The sample contains fewer than 450,000 clones, approximately 90% of which appear only once. What was sequenced was PBMCs or T cells enriched from blood (not recorded which). The source is a woman younger than 35 who had recovered from COVID-19.

To note about this clone: Within the sample, other DNA sequences also encode this same CDR3. For the CDR3, the DNA is TGTGCCAGCAGTTACTCCGGGGTGGGGAATGAAAAACTGTTTTTT. Residues: CASSYSGVGNEKLFF. This chain joins TRBV6-5 and TRBJ1-4; D is ambiguous. The germline V gene has CDR1 MNHEY and CDR2 SVGAGI. The V gene lost 0 bases and the J gene lost 5 bases, with 10 bases spanning the gap. This CDR3 comprises 15 residues.

The V and J genes are TRBV3-1 (or the pseudogene TRBV3-2) and TRBJ2-7; 7 nucleotides align to TRBD1. Trimming at V came to 4 bases and at J to 5 bases, leaving 8 bases not matched to a gene. The CDR3 sequence is 14 residues long. CDR1 LGHDT and CDR2 YNNKEL come from the germline V gene (reference sequence). The CDR3 sequence: CASSRRQGPNEQYF. In nucleotides, the CDR3 is TGTGCCAGCAGCCGCAGACAGGGTCCCAACGAGCAGTACTTC.

V is TRBV5-1 and J is TRBJ2-7; 8 bases align to TRBD1. V gave up 6 bases and J gave up 4 bases; unmatched junction bases: 9. The CDR3 is made up of 14 amino acids. Germline CDR1 SGHRS, CDR2 YFSETQ. The DNA of the CDR3 is TGCGCCAGCACCCCGCAGCAGGGGGCTTACGAGCAGTACTTC. As protein: CASTPQQGAYEQYF.

CDR3 protein: CASSPIGRENTDTQYF. The CDR3 DNA reads TGTGCCAGCAGCCCCATTGGGAGGGAGAACACAGATACGCAGTATTTT. The chain is built from TRBV7-8 and TRBJ2-3; TRBD2 agrees at 7 bases. The CDR3 runs to 16 residues. The germline V gene has CDR1 SGHVS and CDR2 FQNEAQ. J was trimmed by 2 bases and V by 5 bases; bases with no gene match: 10.

This clone was recorded only once. The chain is built from TRBV5-4 and TRBJ2-7, with D tentatively TRBD1 (6 bases). V lost 0 bases, J lost 3 bases, and 7 bases lay in between. Germline V gives CDR1 SGHNT, CDR2 YYREEE (reference sequence). There are 13 residues in the CDR3. The CDR3 nucleotides read TGTGCCAGCAGCTTGGCACAGGGCTACGAGCAGTACTTC. Residues: CASSLAQGYEQYF.

The chain is built from TRBV7-2 and TRBJ2-7; D gene unclear. Per the germline V gene, CDR1 is SGHTA and CDR2 is FQGNSA. The ends were cut back, 4 bases at V and 2 bases at J, with 12 bases in the middle. CDR3 length: 14 amino acids. CDR3 sequence reads: CASSSRYDPYEQYF. The CDR3 DNA is TGTGCCAGCAGCTCGAGGTACGACCCCTACGAGCAGTACTTC. Variable domain in full (rest from reference TRBV7-2 and TRBJ2-7): GAGVSQSPSNKVTEKGKDVELRCDPISGHTALYWYRQSLGQGLEFLIYFQGNSAPDKSGLPSDRFSAERTGGSVSTLTIQRTQQEDSAVYLCASSSRYDPYEQYFGPGTRLTVT.

This chain links TRBV15 with TRBJ1-6; 10 bases fit TRBD1. Unmatched junction bases numbered 5, after V lost 5 bases and J lost 10 bases. The germline CDR1 and CDR2 sequences are LNHNV and YYDKDF (reference sequence). The CDR3 extends over 14 amino acids. The CDR3 sequence: CATSPRTGGSPLHF. The CDR3 bases are TGTGCCACCAGCCCACGGACAGGGGGATCACCCCTCCACTTT.

The chain employs TRBV12-5 and TRBJ2-6; 8 bases line up with TRBD1. V shed 5 bases and J 1 base; nucleotides not matched to a gene: 10. There are 18 residues in the CDR3. CDR1 is LGHNT and CDR2 is FRNRAP in the germline V gene. DNA for the CDR3: TGTGCTAGTGGTCCCGGGACAGGCCCCCCGTCTGGGGCCAACGTCCTGACTTTC. Protein sequence: CASGPGTGPPSGANVLTF.

V is TRBV3-1 (or the pseudogene TRBV3-2) and J is TRBJ1-5; D is ambiguous. CDR3 length equals 14 residues. Trimming left V 0 bases short and J 1 base short, with 4 bases between. Germline assignment: CDR1 LGHDT and CDR2 YNNKEL (reference sequence). The CDR3 region has the DNA TGTGCCAGCAGCCAAGATGGCAGCAATCAGCCCCAGCATTTT. This translates into CASSQDGSNQPQHF.